The 8 T cell receptor beta chains below all came from one sample that was sequenced in a study of T cells in Graves' hyperthyroidism and ophthalmopathy. Amplification targeted TCR beta CDR3 regions from RNA transcripts. HTBI primers were employed in a first-round RT-PCR of the TCR CDR3. MiXCR, run by TCRdb on the multiplex PCR reads, gives a single entry per CDR3 protein. The sample holds fewer than 650,000 distinct CDR3 sequences; 14% are singletons and the top ten take about 15%. The sequenced sample consisted of blood. The receptors here all came from a woman between 35 and 50 years old with Graves' hyperthyroidism.

This clonotype came up many times. The chain joins TRBV18 to TRBJ1-5, with 7 bases matching TRBD1. The CDR3 length is 13 residues. The junction had 4 bases not matched to a gene; V was cut back by 5 bases and J by 6 bases. Germline lookup yields CDR1 KGHSH and CDR2 LQKENI. The CDR3 DNA follows: TGTGCCAGCTCATGGGACAGATCTCAGCCCCAGCATTTT. Translating gives CASSWDRSQPQHF.

This clonotype was detected a few times. The rearrangement joins TRBV12-3 or TRBV12-4 to TRBJ2-1, with TRBD2 matching 8 bases. This CDR3 spans 15 amino acids. V lost 3 bases to trimming and J lost 6 bases; unmatched junction nucleotides: 7. DNA of the CDR3: TGTGCCAGCAGTTTCAGCGGGAGTGGAGGCAATGAGCAGTTCTTC. As protein: CASSFSGSGGNEQFF.

This clonotype came up many times. The chain joins TRBV20-1 to TRBJ2-2; no clear D gene. The CDR3 covers 14 residues. V dropped 2 bases and J dropped 3 bases, with 10 bases sitting between them. Germline loops: CDR1 DFQATT, CDR2 SNEGSKA (reference sequence). The CDR3 DNA reads TGCAGTGCTAGATCGGCTGACTACACCGGGGAGCTGTTTTTT. Residues: CSARSADYTGELFF.

This rearrangement joins TRBV6-5 to TRBJ1-5; the D is unclear. Per germline, CDR1 MNHEY and CDR2 SVGAGI. This CDR3 region has 14 residues. The V end was cut by 3 bases, the J end by 9 bases, with 15 bases between. CDR3 sequence reads: CASSYLAGELPQHF. The CDR3 region has the DNA TGTGCCAGCAGTTATCTGGCCGGGGAGCTGCCCCAGCATTTT.

This chain links TRBV29-1 with TRBJ2-7; D might be TRBD1 or TRBD2, each matching 5 bases. V was cut by 3 bases and J by 3 bases, with 15 bases left in between. The V gene's germline CDR1 is SQVTM and CDR2 ANQGSEA. The CDR3 totals 14 residues. This chain's CDR3 is CSVEGTAGNYEQYF. The CDR3 DNA is TGCAGCGTTGAGGGGACGGCCGGGAACTACGAGCAGTACTTC.

Regarding this clonotype: A much larger clone is a single base away; this may be a read error. The V call is TRBV6-1, the J call TRBJ2-1; D gene ambiguous. From germline, CDR1 is MNHNS and CDR2 SASEGT. This CDR3 is built from 11 residues. Trimming shortened V by 5 bases and J by 11 bases, and 10 bases separated the two germline ends. CDR3 nucleotides: TGTGCCAGCAGTAATAACGTTAAGCAGTTCTTC. This sequence encodes CASSNNVKQFF.

As to this clonotype: A much larger clone is a single base away; this may be a read error. The chain joins TRBV10-3 to TRBJ2-7; TRBD1 matches at 7 bases. V dropped 2 bases and J dropped 4; count of bases not matched to a gene: 8. From germline, CDR1 is ENHRY and CDR2 SYGVKD. The length of the CDR3 is 15 residues. CDR3 residues: CAISEADREQYEQYF. For the CDR3, the DNA is TGTGCCATCAGTGAGGCCGACAGGGAGCAATACGAGCAGTACTTC.

This clonotype was observed many times. This sequence joins TRBV27 and TRBJ2-6; the match to TRBD1 covers 9 bases. After removal of 6 bases from V and 4 bases from J, the junction contained 10 bases not matched to a gene. The CDR3 totals 17 residues. Germline V gene data show CDR1 as MNHEY and CDR2 as SMNVEV (reference sequence). The CDR3 DNA follows: TGTGCCAGCAGCCCCGCCGGGACAGGGTCGGGGGCCAACGTCCTGACTTTC. Protein sequence: CASSPAGTGSGANVLTF.